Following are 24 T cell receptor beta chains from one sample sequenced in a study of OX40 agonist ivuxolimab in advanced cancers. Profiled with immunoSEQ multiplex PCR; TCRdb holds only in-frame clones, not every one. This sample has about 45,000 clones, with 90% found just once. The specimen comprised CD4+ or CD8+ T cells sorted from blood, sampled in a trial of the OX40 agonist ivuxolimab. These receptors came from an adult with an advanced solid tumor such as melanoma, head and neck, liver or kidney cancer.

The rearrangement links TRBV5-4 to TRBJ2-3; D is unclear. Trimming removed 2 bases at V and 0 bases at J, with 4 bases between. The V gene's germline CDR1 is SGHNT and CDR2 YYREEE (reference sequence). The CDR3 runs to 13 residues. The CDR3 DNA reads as TGTGCCAGCAGCTTCGTGAGCACAGATACGCAGTATTTT. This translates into CASSFVSTDTQYF.

CDR3 residues: CASRGTGVNYGYTF. The CDR3 coding sequence is TGTGCCAGCAGAGGGACAGGGGTAAACTATGGCTACACCTTC. This rearrangement joins TRBV28 to TRBJ1-2, with TRBD1 identical over 10 bases. CDR3 size: 14 residues. Germline V gene data show CDR1 as MDHEN and CDR2 as SYDVKM. J gave up 2 bases and V 6 bases, and 3 bases lay outside the gene matches.

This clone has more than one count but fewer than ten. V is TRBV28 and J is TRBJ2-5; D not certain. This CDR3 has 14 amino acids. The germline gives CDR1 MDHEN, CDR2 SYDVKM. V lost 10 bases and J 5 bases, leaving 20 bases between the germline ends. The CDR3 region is CATTPGGRVETQYF. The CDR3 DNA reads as TGTGCCACCACCCCGGGCGGACGCGTGGAGACCCAGTACTTC.

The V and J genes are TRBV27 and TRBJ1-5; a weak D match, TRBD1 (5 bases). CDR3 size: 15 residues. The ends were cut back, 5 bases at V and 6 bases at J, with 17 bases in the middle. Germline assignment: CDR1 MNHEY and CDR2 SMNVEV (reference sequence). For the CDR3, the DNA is TGTGCCAGCAGTCCGCGGGGGATCGAGTCTCAGCCCCAGCATTTT. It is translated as CASSPRGIESQPQHF.

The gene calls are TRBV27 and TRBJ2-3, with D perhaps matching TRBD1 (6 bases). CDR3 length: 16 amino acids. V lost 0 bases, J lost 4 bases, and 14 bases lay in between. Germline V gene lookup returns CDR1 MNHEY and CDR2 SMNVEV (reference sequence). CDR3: CASSLSARGAADTQYF. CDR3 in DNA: TGTGCCAGCAGTTTATCGGCCAGGGGTGCTGCAGATACGCAGTATTTT.

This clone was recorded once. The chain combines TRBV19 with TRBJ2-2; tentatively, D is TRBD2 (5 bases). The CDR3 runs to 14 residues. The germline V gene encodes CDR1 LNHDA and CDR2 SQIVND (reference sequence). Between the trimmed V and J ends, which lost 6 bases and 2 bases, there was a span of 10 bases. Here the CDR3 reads CASRRAVNTGELFF. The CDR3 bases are TGTGCCAGTAGGAGGGCGGTTAACACCGGGGAGCTGTTTTTT.

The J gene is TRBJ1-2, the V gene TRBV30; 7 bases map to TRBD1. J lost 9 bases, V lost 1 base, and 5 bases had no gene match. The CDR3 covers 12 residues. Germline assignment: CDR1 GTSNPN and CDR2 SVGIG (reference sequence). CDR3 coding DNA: TGTGCCTGGAGTGACAGGGGCCTCCGCTACACCTTC. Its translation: CAWSDRGLRYTF.

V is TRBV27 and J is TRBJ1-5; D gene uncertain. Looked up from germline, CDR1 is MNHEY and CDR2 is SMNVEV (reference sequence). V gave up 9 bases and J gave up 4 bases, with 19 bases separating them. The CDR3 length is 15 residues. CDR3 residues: CASGRAGSYNQPQHF. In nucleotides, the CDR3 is TGTGCCAGTGGTAGGGCGGGGAGCTATAATCAGCCCCAGCATTTT.

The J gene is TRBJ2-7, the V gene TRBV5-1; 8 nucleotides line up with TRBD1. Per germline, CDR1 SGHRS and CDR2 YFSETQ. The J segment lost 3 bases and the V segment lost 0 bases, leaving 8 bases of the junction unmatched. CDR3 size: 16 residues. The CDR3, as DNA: TGCGCCAGCAGCTTGGAATATGGACAGGGAATCTACGAGCAGTACTTC. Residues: CASSLEYGQGIYEQYF.

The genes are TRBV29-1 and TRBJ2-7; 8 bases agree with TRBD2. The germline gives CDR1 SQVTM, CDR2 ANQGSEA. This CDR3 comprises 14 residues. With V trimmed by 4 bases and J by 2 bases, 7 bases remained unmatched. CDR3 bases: TGCAGCGTTGCCTACGGGACTAGAGCCTACGAGCAGTACTTC. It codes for CSVAYGTRAYEQYF.

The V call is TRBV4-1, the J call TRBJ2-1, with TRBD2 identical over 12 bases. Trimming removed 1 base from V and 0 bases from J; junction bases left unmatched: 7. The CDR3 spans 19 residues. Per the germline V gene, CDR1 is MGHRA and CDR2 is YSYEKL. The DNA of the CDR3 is TGCGCCAGCAGCCAAGGGCTAGCGGGAGGGCCCCACTCCTACAATGAGCAGTTCTTC. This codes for CASSQGLAGGPHSYNEQFF.

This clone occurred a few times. The CDR3 bases are TGTGCCAGTCGCGATGCCGGGACAGCTAGCACAGATACGCAGTATTTT. Amino acids: CASRDAGTASTDTQYF. The chain carries TRBV18 and TRBJ2-3; 7 nucleotides match TRBD1. The germline V gene has CDR1 KGHSH and CDR2 LQKENI. J gave up 0 bases and V 9 bases, and 12 bases lay outside the gene matches. The CDR3 is 16 residues long.

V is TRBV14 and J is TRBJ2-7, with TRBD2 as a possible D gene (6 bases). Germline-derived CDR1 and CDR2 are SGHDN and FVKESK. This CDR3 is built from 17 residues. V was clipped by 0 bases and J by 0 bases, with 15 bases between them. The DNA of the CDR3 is TGTGCCAGCAGCCAAGATGGGGGGACGGTGACCTCCTACGAGCAGTACTTC. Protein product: CASSQDGGTVTSYEQYF.

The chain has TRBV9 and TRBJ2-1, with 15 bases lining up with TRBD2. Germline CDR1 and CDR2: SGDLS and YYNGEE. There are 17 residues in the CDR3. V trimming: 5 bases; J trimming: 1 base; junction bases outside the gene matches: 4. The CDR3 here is CASSEGLAGGSYNEQFF. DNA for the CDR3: TGTGCCAGCAGTGAGGGACTAGCGGGAGGATCCTACAATGAGCAGTTCTTC.

The CDR3 DNA reads as TGCGCCAGCAGCTTGAGTGCAGGGAGTAATGAAAAACTGTTTTTT. As protein: CASSLSAGSNEKLFF. The chain has TRBV5-1 and TRBJ1-4; D might be TRBD1 (5 bases). Germline V gene lookup returns CDR1 SGHRS and CDR2 YFSETQ. This CDR3 is built from 15 residues. The V and J ends lost 1 base and 4 bases respectively, with 11 bases between them. The entire variable domain, with the rest obtained from reference TRBV5-1 and TRBJ1-4, is as follows: KAGVTQTPRYLIKTRGQQVTLSCSPISGHRSVSWYQQTPGQGLQFLFEYFSETQRNKGNFPGRFSGRQFSNSRSEMNVSTLELGDSALYLCASSLSAGSNEKLFFGSGTQLSVL.

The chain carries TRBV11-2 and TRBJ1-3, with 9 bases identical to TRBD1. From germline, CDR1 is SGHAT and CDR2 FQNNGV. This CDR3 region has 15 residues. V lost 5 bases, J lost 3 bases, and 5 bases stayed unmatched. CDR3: CASSGTGSGGNTIYF. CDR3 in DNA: TGTGCCAGCAGCGGGACAGGGAGCGGTGGAAACACCATATATTTT.

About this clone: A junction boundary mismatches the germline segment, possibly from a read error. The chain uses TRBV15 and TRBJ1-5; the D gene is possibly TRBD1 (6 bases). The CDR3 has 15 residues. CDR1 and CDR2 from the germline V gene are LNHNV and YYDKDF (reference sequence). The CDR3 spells CATRRDRWDNQPQHF. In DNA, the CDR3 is TGTGCCACCAGGAGAGACAGGTGGGACAATCAGCCCCAGCATTTT.

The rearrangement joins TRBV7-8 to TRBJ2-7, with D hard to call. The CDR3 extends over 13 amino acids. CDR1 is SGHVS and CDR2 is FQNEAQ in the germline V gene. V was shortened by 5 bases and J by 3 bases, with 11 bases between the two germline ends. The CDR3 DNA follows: TGTGCCAGCAGCCCCCCGTCAGTCTACGAGCAGTACTTC. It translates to CASSPPSVYEQYF. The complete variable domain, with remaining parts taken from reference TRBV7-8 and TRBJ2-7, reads GAGVSQSPRYKVAKRGQDVALRCDPISGHVSLFWYQQALGQGPEFLTYFQNEAQLDKSGLPSDRFFAERPEGSVSTLKIQRTQQEDSAVYLCASSPPSVYEQYFGPGTRLTVT.

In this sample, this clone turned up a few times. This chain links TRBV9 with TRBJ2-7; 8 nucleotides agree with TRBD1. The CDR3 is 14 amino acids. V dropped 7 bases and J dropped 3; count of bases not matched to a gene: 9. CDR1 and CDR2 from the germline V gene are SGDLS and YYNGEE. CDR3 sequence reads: CASGTDRAGYEQYF. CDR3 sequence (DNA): TGTGCCAGCGGGACGGACAGGGCGGGCTACGAGCAGTACTTC.

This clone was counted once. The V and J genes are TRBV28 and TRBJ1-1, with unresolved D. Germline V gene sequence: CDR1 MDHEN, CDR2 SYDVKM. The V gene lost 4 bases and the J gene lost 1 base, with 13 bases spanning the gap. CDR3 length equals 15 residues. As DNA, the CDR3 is TGTGCCAGCAGTTCTCCCCCGCCAGCGAACACTGAAGCTTTCTTT. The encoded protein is CASSSPPPANTEAFF. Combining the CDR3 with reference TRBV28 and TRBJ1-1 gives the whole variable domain DVKVTQSSRYLVKRTGEKVFLECVQDMDHENMFWYRQDPGLGLRLIYFSYDVKMKEKGDIPEGYSVSREKKERFSLILESASTNQTSMYLCASSSPPPANTEAFFGQGTRLTVV.

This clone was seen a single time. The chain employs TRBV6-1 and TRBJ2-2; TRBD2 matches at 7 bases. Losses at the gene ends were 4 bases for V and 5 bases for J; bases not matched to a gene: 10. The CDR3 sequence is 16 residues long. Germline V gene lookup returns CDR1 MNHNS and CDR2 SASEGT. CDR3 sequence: CASSALAGVRTGELFF. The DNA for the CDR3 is TGTGCCAGCAGTGCTCTGGCGGGAGTGAGGACCGGGGAGCTGTTTTTT.

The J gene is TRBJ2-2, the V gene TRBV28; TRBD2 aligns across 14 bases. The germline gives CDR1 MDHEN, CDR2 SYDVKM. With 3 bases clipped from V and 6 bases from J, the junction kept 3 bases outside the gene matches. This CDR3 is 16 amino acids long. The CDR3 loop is CASSLSGLAGAGELFF. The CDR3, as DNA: TGTGCCAGCAGTTTGTCGGGACTAGCGGGAGCCGGGGAGCTGTTTTTT.

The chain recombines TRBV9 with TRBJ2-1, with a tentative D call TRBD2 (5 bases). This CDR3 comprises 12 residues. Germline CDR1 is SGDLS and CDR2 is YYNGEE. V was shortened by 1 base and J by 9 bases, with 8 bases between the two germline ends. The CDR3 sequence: CASSVHGGEQFF. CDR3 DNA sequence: TGTGCCAGCAGCGTACACGGAGGTGAGCAGTTCTTC.

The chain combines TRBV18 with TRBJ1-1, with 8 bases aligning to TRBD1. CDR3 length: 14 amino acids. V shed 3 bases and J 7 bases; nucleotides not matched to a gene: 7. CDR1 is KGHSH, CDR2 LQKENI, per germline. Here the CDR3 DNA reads TGTGCCAGCTCACCGCGGACAGGGATAGGTGAAGCTTTCTTT. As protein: CASSPRTGIGEAFF.